Following are 18 T cell receptor beta chains from one sample sequenced in a study of shared clonotypes between healthy human individuals. The naive CD8 fraction comprised CD45RO-negative cells positively selected for CCR7 and excluded terminally differentiated effector memory CD45RA+ cells. Only in-frame clones appear in the TCRdb table, and some are missing; sequencing was by immunoSEQ multiplex PCR. The data hold about 700,000 clones, with about 91% observed a single time. The sample was naive CD8+ T cells sorted from blood. The receptors shown here come from a man aged 30 to 45 in good health.

This clone was seen only once. The chain is built from TRBV28 and TRBJ2-1; TRBD2 might be the D (5 bases). Germline-derived CDR1 and CDR2 are MDHEN and SYDVKM. The CDR3 spans 16 residues. Trimming took 2 bases from V and 4 from J, leaving 15 bases between them. CDR3 amino acids: CASSLGVAPGYNEQFF. DNA of the CDR3: TGTGCCAGCAGTTTAGGGGTAGCGCCAGGTTACAATGAGCAGTTCTTC.

The CDR3, as DNA: TGCGCCAGCAGCCCGACTGGCTGGCCAGATACGCAGTATTTT. Translation: CASSPTGWPDTQYF. The chain couples TRBV5-1 to TRBJ2-3, with unresolved D. V was pared by 4 bases and J by 4 bases, with 13 bases between. Per the germline V gene, CDR1 is SGHRS and CDR2 is YFSETQ. The CDR3 length is 14 residues.

The chain recombines TRBV7-9 with TRBJ1-2, with 7 bases matching TRBD1. J lost 5 bases, V lost 9 bases, and 9 bases had no gene match. The CDR3 runs to 13 residues. Germline V lookup: CDR1 SEHNR, CDR2 FQNEAQ (reference sequence). CDR3 protein: CASGSGQSYGYTF. CDR3 bases: TGTGCCAGTGGGTCGGGACAGAGTTATGGCTACACCTTC.

The rearrangement links TRBV9 to TRBJ2-7; 9 positions match TRBD2. J lost 4 bases, V lost 2 bases, and 7 bases had no gene match. Germline values: CDR1 SGDLS, CDR2 YYNGEE. The CDR3 length is 15 residues. Here the CDR3 reads CASSVGGLAVYEQYF. As DNA, the CDR3 is TGTGCCAGCAGCGTTGGGGGACTAGCCGTGTACGAGCAGTACTTC.

The chain uses TRBV6-1 and TRBJ2-1; D is unclear. The V gene lost 3 bases and the J gene lost 3 bases, with 9 bases spanning the gap. This CDR3 comprises 14 residues. The germline V gene encodes CDR1 MNHNS and CDR2 SASEGT. The CDR3, as DNA: TGTGCCAGCAGTGAGGAATTTGACTACAATGAGCAGTTCTTC. It yields the protein CASSEEFDYNEQFF.

This sequence joins TRBV4-3 and TRBJ1-5; a possible D gene is TRBD1 (6 bases). The germline V gene has CDR1 LGHNA and CDR2 YSLEER. This CDR3 is built from 15 residues. The V gene lost 0 bases and the J gene lost 8 bases, with 14 bases spanning the gap. The CDR3 sequence: CASSQDFTGREPQHF. The CDR3 bases are TGCGCCAGCAGCCAAGATTTTACAGGGCGGGAGCCCCAGCATTTT.

The chain carries TRBV19 and TRBJ1-1; perhaps TRBD1 as D (5 bases). From germline, CDR1 is LNHDA and CDR2 SQIVND (reference sequence). V was cut by 5 bases and J by 4 bases, with 20 bases left in between. CDR3 length equals 16 residues. Here the CDR3 reads CASSAFAGVGSTEAFF. The CDR3, as DNA: TGTGCCAGTAGTGCCTTCGCGGGGGTCGGGAGCACTGAAGCTTTCTTT. The entire variable domain, with the rest obtained from reference TRBV19 and TRBJ1-1, is as follows: DGGITQSPKYLFRKEGQNVTLSCEQNLNHDAMYWYRQDPGQGLRLIYYSQIVNDFQKGDIAEGYSVSREKKESFPLTVTSAQKNPTAFYLCASSAFAGVGSTEAFFGQGTRLTVV.

V usage is TRBV11-2 and J usage is TRBJ2-3; D is unclear. V was cut by 3 bases and J by 2 bases, with 6 bases left in between. Per germline, CDR1 SGHAT and CDR2 FQNNGV. The CDR3 has 13 amino acids. Here the CDR3 reads CASSFQLTDTQYF. Written as DNA, the CDR3 is TGTGCCAGCAGCTTCCAACTCACAGATACGCAGTATTTT. The full variable domain, in which reference TRBV11-2 and TRBJ2-3 provide the parts outside the CDR3, is EAGVAQSPRYKIIEKRQSVAFWCNPISGHATLYWYQQILGQGPKLLIQFQNNGVVDDSQLPKDRFSAERLKGVDSTLKIQPAKLEDSAVYLCASSFQLTDTQYFGPGTRLTVL.

The rearrangement links TRBV28 to TRBJ1-4; D is unclear. The germline V and J ends were trimmed by 6 bases and 4 bases, with 12 bases remaining between them. CDR1 and CDR2 from the germline V gene are MDHEN and SYDVKM. The CDR3 is made up of 14 amino acids. The CDR3 region has the DNA TGTGCCAGCAGCCCCCCTACAGATAATGAAAAACTGTTTTTT. As protein: CASSPPTDNEKLFF.

V usage is TRBV4-3 and J usage is TRBJ2-4, with 10 bases identical to TRBD2. CDR3 length: 15 residues. V was pared by 2 bases and J by 8 bases, with 6 bases of the junction left unmatched. CDR1 is LGHNA and CDR2 is YSLEER in the germline V gene. The CDR3 protein is CASSQSNLAGDIQYF. The CDR3 DNA sequence: TGCGCCAGCAGCCAAAGTAACCTAGCGGGAGACATTCAGTACTTC.

V is TRBV19 and J is TRBJ2-1; 15 nucleotides line up with TRBD2. CDR3 size: 19 residues. V shed 4 bases and J 0 bases; nucleotides not matched to a gene: 7. Germline V gives CDR1 LNHDA, CDR2 SQIVND (reference sequence). The CDR3 DNA reads TGTGCCAGTAGTAAAGGGACTAGCGGGAGGATGAGCTCCTACAATGAGCAGTTCTTC. It encodes CASSKGTSGRMSSYNEQFF.

V gene TRBV15 combines with J gene TRBJ1-3; no reliable D call. The CDR3 has 14 residues. V lost 8 bases, J lost 2 bases, and 13 bases lay in between. Germline assignment: CDR1 LNHNV and CDR2 YYDKDF (reference sequence). The CDR3 DNA reads TGTGCCACCCGTGACACCTCCGCTGGAAACACCATATATTTT. Translating it yields CATRDTSAGNTIYF. Combining the CDR3 with reference TRBV15 and TRBJ1-3 gives the whole variable domain DAMVIQNPRYQVTQFGKPVTLSCSQTLNHNVMYWYQQKSSQAPKLLFHYYDKDFNNEADTPDNFQSRRPNTSFCFLDIRSPGLGDTAMYLCATRDTSAGNTIYFGEGSWLTVV.

The chain couples TRBV10-1 to TRBJ2-5; 8 positions agree with TRBD1. In germline, CDR1 is WNHNN, CDR2 SYGVQD (reference sequence). V was clipped by 0 bases and J by 4 bases; unmatched bases: 1. The CDR3 extends over 14 amino acids. The CDR3 DNA reads as TGCGCCAGCAGTGAGTCCGGGACAGGAGAGACCCAGTACTTC. Its protein is CASSESGTGETQYF.

The genes are TRBV2 and TRBJ2-7, with 10 bases aligning to TRBD1. V dropped 3 bases and J dropped 2; count of bases not matched to a gene: 4. CDR1 is SNHLY, CDR2 FYNNEI, per germline. CDR3 size: 15 residues. This CDR3 reads CASSDGTGETYEQYF. For the CDR3, the DNA is TGTGCCAGCAGTGACGGGACAGGGGAGACCTACGAGCAGTACTTC.

This clone turned up a few times. V usage is TRBV5-1 and J usage is TRBJ2-7; 7 bases agree with TRBD1. The V segment lost 5 bases and the J segment 3 bases; nucleotides outside the gene matches: 5. The germline V gene has CDR1 SGHRS and CDR2 YFSETQ. This CDR3 contains 13 residues. The CDR3 nucleotides read TGCGCCAGCAGGGCAGGGGGTAACTACGAGCAGTACTTC. Translation: CASRAGGNYEQYF.

This chain connects TRBV18 to TRBJ2-1; D may be TRBD2 (6 bases). The CDR3 has 18 amino acids. V lost 2 bases and J 9 bases, leaving 26 bases between the germline ends. Germline values: CDR1 KGHSH, CDR2 LQKENI. In DNA form, the CDR3 reads TGTGCCAGCTCACCAAGAAACCTCAACAACTGGGACGGGGGTGAGCAGTTCTTC. This codes for CASSPRNLNNWDGGEQFF.

V is TRBV4-1 and J is TRBJ2-1; no clear D. V was shortened by 1 base and J by 0 bases, with 10 bases between the two germline ends. The germline V gene has CDR1 MGHRA and CDR2 YSYEKL. The CDR3 runs to 16 residues. Here the CDR3 DNA reads TGCGCCAGCAGCCAAGGAGGTATAGGCTCCTACAATGAGCAGTTCTTC. Its translation: CASSQGGIGSYNEQFF.

The chain carries TRBV5-6 and TRBJ2-5, with 8 positions matching TRBD1. This CDR3 region has 15 residues. The J segment lost 6 bases and the V segment lost 4 bases, leaving 11 bases of the junction unmatched. The germline gives CDR1 SGHDT, CDR2 YYEEEE. CDR3 bases: TGTGCCAGCAGCCACATGACAGGGGATCTGAAGACCCAGTACTTC. Translation: CASSHMTGDLKTQYF.